The 16 T cell receptor beta chains presented below share a single source sample, sequenced in a study of T cells in Graves' hyperthyroidism and ophthalmopathy. Using RNA transcripts as the source, TCR beta CDR3 regions were amplified. HTBI primers were used for first-round RT-PCR of the TCR CDR3. TCRdb ran MiXCR on the multiplex PCR reads and lists one entry per CDR3 protein. Of about 570,000 distinct CDR3 sequences listed, 46% are singletons. The sample taken for sequencing was peripheral blood or thyroid tissue (not recorded which). Receptors were obtained from an adult woman with Graves' disease, either hyperthyroidism or ophthalmopathy (not recorded which).

Many counts were recorded for this clonotype. The rearrangement links TRBV19 to TRBJ1-5; D unclear. Trimming took 0 bases from V and 2 from J, leaving 8 bases between them. The CDR3 contains 15 residues. The germline V gene has CDR1 LNHDA and CDR2 SQIVND (reference sequence). CDR3 region: CASSIEGRGNQPQHF. In nucleotides, the CDR3 is TGTGCCAGTAGTATAGAGGGAAGGGGCAATCAGCCCCAGCATTTT.

The chain's CDR3 is CAISESTGTSGSYEQYF. In DNA, the CDR3 is TGTGCCATCAGTGAGTCGACAGGGACTAGCGGGAGTTACGAGCAGTACTTC. V and J are TRBV10-3 and TRBJ2-7; 14 positions match TRBD2. Germline V CDR1 and CDR2: ENHRY, SYGVKD. J was trimmed by 4 bases and V by 0 bases; bases with no gene match: 5. The CDR3 runs 17 residues.

This clonotype was seen at least ten times. This sequence joins TRBV20-1 and TRBJ2-7; D not resolved. Germline CDR1 DFQATT, CDR2 SNEGSKA (reference sequence). Trimming removed 4 bases at V and 2 bases at J, with 9 bases between. The CDR3 length is 12 residues. CDR3 sequence (DNA): TGCAGTGCTAAGTCCCTGGCCTACGAGCAGTACTTC. Protein product: CSAKSLAYEQYF.

The chain employs TRBV2 and TRBJ1-2; D remains unclear. V gave up 5 bases and J gave up 2 bases, with 15 bases separating them. Germline CDR1 SNHLY, CDR2 FYNNEI. This CDR3 has 15 amino acids. CDR3 DNA sequence: TGTGCCAGCAGTCGTGGAAGGGCGGGAAACTATGGCTACACCTTC. Translating it yields CASSRGRAGNYGYTF.

This rearrangement joins TRBV20-1 to TRBJ1-4, with D possibly TRBD1 on 5 matching bases. Germline V gene sequence: CDR1 DFQATT, CDR2 SNEGSKA (reference sequence). V lost 3 bases, J lost 8 bases, and 10 bases lay in between. The CDR3 is made up of 12 amino acids. The chain's CDR3 is CSARGLGEKLFF. DNA of the CDR3: TGCAGTGCTAGGGGACTAGGCGAAAAACTGTTTTTT.

At least ten counts were recorded for this clonotype. The chain uses TRBV10-3 and TRBJ2-6; D remains ambiguous. Trimming stripped 4 bases from V and 11 bases from J, with 12 bases between. Per germline, CDR1 ENHRY and CDR2 SYGVKD. The CDR3 has 13 amino acids. For the CDR3, the DNA is TGTGCCATCAGTGGAGACGGGTCCTACGTCCTGACTTTC. It translates to CAISGDGSYVLTF.

Concerning this clonotype itself: A read error may account for a junction end that differs from germline. The genes are TRBV5-1 and TRBJ2-5; 10 bases map to TRBD2. The CDR3 runs to 18 residues. From germline, CDR1 is SGHRS and CDR2 YFSETQ. The CDR3 DNA reads as TGCGCCATCAGCTTGGCCTACGGGACTAGCGAATACCAAGAGACCCAGTACTTC. Its translation: CAISLAYGTSEYQETQYF.

To note about this clonotype: This may come from a read error, since a much larger clone is one base off. The chain carries TRBV4-1 and TRBJ1-4; D is unresolved. The CDR3 loop spans 11 amino acids. Germline V gives CDR1 MGHRA, CDR2 YSYEKL. CDR3 sequence: CASSKSERLFF. DNA for the CDR3: TGCGCCAGCAGCAAAAGTGAAAGACTGTTTTTT.

The J gene is TRBJ2-5, the V gene TRBV2, with TRBD2 matching over 8 bases. V dropped 6 bases and J dropped 9; count of bases not matched to a gene: 9. There are 13 residues in the CDR3. Germline CDR1 SNHLY, CDR2 FYNNEI. The CDR3 reads CASSNRGGQPQYF. The CDR3 DNA reads TGTGCCAGCAGCAACCGGGGGGGTCAGCCCCAGTACTTC. Full variable domain (remainder filled in from reference TRBV2 and TRBJ2-5): EPEVTQTPSHQVTQMGQEVILRCVPISNHLYFYWYRQILGQKVEFLVSFYNNEISEKSEIFDDQFSVERPDGSNFTLKIRSTKLEDSAMYFCASSNRGGQPQYFGPGTRLLVL.

This clonotype was counted only a few times. For the CDR3, the DNA is TGTGCCAGCAGATCGACCAGGCCCTCCGCGGGCTACACCTTC. Translation gives CASRSTRPSAGYTF. The V gene is TRBV6-6, the J gene TRBJ1-2; D is unclear. Germline lookup yields CDR1 MNHNY and CDR2 SVGAGI (reference sequence). The CDR3 consists of 14 residues. V lost 6 bases to trimming and J lost 8 bases, with 19 bases between them.

This clonotype was counted many times. The chain recombines TRBV25-1 with TRBJ1-5; D remains ambiguous. This CDR3 spans 11 amino acids. Trimming left V 4 bases short and J 11 bases short, with 9 bases between. In germline, CDR1 is MGHDK, CDR2 SYGVNS. The CDR3: CASSASGAQHF. CDR3 in DNA: TGTGCCAGCAGTGCCTCGGGAGCCCAGCATTTT.

There are many counts of this clonotype. The V gene is TRBV2, the J gene TRBJ1-5; D unclear. Germline assignment: CDR1 SNHLY and CDR2 FYNNEI. The CDR3 covers 14 residues. The V and J ends lost 3 bases and 9 bases respectively, with 15 bases between them. The CDR3: CASSDARGFAPQHF. Here the CDR3 DNA reads TGTGCCAGCAGTGATGCACGCGGCTTTGCGCCCCAGCATTTT.

The V and J genes are TRBV7-3 and TRBJ1-2; no definite D call. V dropped 10 bases and J dropped 4 bases, with 13 bases sitting between them. From germline, CDR1 is SGHTA and CDR2 FQGTGA. CDR3 length: 12 residues. The CDR3 is CAIPNLGYGYTF. As DNA, the CDR3 is TGTGCCATCCCGAACTTGGGCTATGGCTACACCTTC.

The chain combines TRBV25-1 with TRBJ1-6; D gene ambiguous. V lost 4 bases and J lost 8, with 15 bases in between. Germline V lookup: CDR1 MGHDK, CDR2 SYGVNS. CDR3 size: 15 residues. This CDR3 reads CASSAIELLDSPLHF. The CDR3 region has the DNA TGTGCCAGCAGTGCCATAGAGCTTCTGGATTCACCCCTCCACTTT. The variable domain in full, with the rest retrieved from reference TRBV25-1 and TRBJ1-6, is EADIYQTPRYLVIGTGKKITLECSQTMGHDKMYWYQQDPGMELHLIHYSYGVNSTEKGDLSSESTVSRIRTEHFPLTLESARPSHTSQYLCASSAIELLDSPLHFGNGTRLTVT.

This clonotype showed up just a few times. This sequence joins TRBV7-9 and TRBJ2-7; a weak D match, TRBD2 (6 bases). There are 12 residues in the CDR3. CDR1 is SEHNR, CDR2 FQNEAQ, per germline (reference sequence). The ends were cut back, 7 bases at V and 6 bases at J, with 13 bases in the middle. The CDR3, as DNA: TGTGCCAGCACGGTCCAGACTAGCGAGCAGTACTTC. Its translation: CASTVQTSEQYF.

In DNA form, the CDR3 reads TGTGCCACCAGCAGAGGTGGAGGGGCCCTGAGCTACGAGCAGTACTTC. Its protein product is CATSRGGGALSYEQYF. V is TRBV15 and J is TRBJ2-7, with TRBD2 as a possible D gene (6 bases). V lost 1 base and J lost 3, with 16 bases in between. There are 16 residues in the CDR3. CDR1 and CDR2 from the germline V gene are LNHNV and YYDKDF (reference sequence).